This TCR beta chain is drawn from a study of blood T cell repertoires in COVID-19. Looked up from germline, CDR1 is MNHEY and CDR2 is SVGAGI. The CDR3 consists of 13 residues. Clones were sequenced by immunoSEQ multiplex PCR, and TCRdb holds only the in-frame ones, with some missing. Seen here are some 180,000 clones, 70% to 80% observed once, and the top ten hold approximately 9%. This clonotype was obtained from a woman aged 45-65 years with active or convalescent COVID-19. The J gene is TRBJ1-1, the V gene TRBV6-5; TRBD1 might be the D (5 bases). Sequenced sample: peripheral blood. This CDR3 is CATGAGLNTEAFF. The CDR3 bases are TGTGCAACTGGGGCAGGGCTGAACACTGAAGCTTTCTTT.